Listed here are 2 T cell receptor beta chains from one sample, sequenced in a study of CD8 T cells in ankylosing spondylitis. TCRdb called the 5' RACE reads again in MiXCR, with one record for every CDR3 protein. Of about 150,000 distinct CDR3 sequences in the sample, around 45% were seen once. Sequenced input: synovial fluid, either unsorted or a sorted T cell fraction (not recorded which). These receptor sequences come from a male donor with ankylosing spondylitis.

The rearrangement links TRBV12-3 or TRBV12-4 to TRBJ1-1, with 7 bases matching TRBD1. The CDR3 sequence is 15 residues long. J gave up 1 base and V 6 bases, and 8 bases lay outside the gene matches. The CDR3 DNA reads as TGTGCCAGCAGCCCACTTCGACAGGGGAACACTGAAGCTTTCTTT. Amino acid sequence: CASSPLRQGNTEAFF.

The J gene is TRBJ2-1, the V gene TRBV28; D may be TRBD2 (6 bases). CDR1 is MDHEN and CDR2 is SYDVKM in the germline V gene. V was trimmed by 4 bases and J by 10 bases, leaving 23 bases between them. The CDR3 runs to 16 residues. The chain's CDR3 is CASSSNRDWTLGEQFF. In nucleotides, the CDR3 is TGTGCCAGCAGTTCAAACCGGGACTGGACCCTTGGGGAGCAGTTCTTC.